This T cell receptor beta chain was sequenced during a study of patients and donors after allogeneic stem cell transplantation. CDR1 and CDR2 from the germline V gene are LGHDT and YNNKEL (reference sequence). V dropped 0 bases and J dropped 3 bases, with 10 bases sitting between them. The CDR3 loop spans 15 amino acids. One entry per CDR3 protein results from TCRdb running MiXCR on the RT-PCR reads. Seen here are about a million distinct CDR3 sequences, around 17% observed once, and the top ten hold around 5.5%. V usage is TRBV3-1 and J usage is TRBJ2-3; either TRBD1 or TRBD2 may supply D (5 bases each). The clonotype was recovered from a human donor who was either an allogeneic HSCT recipient or a stem cell or donor lymphocyte infusion donor (not recorded which). It is not recorded whose cells these are; they may come from a transplant donor. Source material: blood, either unsorted or a sorted T cell fraction (not recorded which). The CDR3 region is CASSQEGDGTDTQYF. In DNA form, the CDR3 reads TGTGCCAGCAGCCAAGAGGGGGATGGGACAGATACGCAGTATTTT.